The clone carrying this T cell receptor beta chain was detected only once. Its target is not known. Stated treatment: some 19 received Ad26.COV2.S at low or high dose, single or two shots; roughly five received placebo; per-sample allocation not given. Sampling was done on day 63 after the first vaccine or placebo injection. The data belong to a study of Ad26.COV2.S vaccination and SARS-CoV-2 variants. Points from the study as a whole: Non-spike TCR breadth did not differ much between vaccine and placebo recipients. After vaccination, substantial breadth of spike-specific CD8+ and CD4+ responses was reported.

Here immunoSEQ multiplex PCR was the method, and the copy in TCRdb shows in-frame clones only, minus some. The sample includes about 480,000 clones, roughly 87% of them seen just once. The V gene's germline CDR1 is MNHEY and CDR2 SMNVEV (reference sequence). The CDR3 runs 14 residues. V shed 5 bases and J shed 6 bases, with 16 bases lying between them. This sequence originates from a person between 18 and 59 years old who received the Ad26.COV2.S COVID-19 vaccine or a placebo. The sequencing here drew on peripheral blood, taken in a trial of Ad26.COV2.S vaccine versus placebo. The V call is TRBV27, the J call TRBJ1-1, with a possible D match to TRBD1 (6 bases). The CDR3 spells CASSRTGSGAEAFF. Written as DNA, the CDR3 is TGTGCCAGCAGTCGTACAGGGAGTGGGGCTGAAGCTTTCTTT.